Reported below is one TCR beta chain. The junction shows a germline mismatch at one end, possibly a read error. The CDR3 length is 14 residues. Germline CDR1 and CDR2: MNHNS and SASEGT. This entry belongs to a study of T-cell reconstitution after alpha-beta-depleted transplantation in children. Unique molecular identifiers were used in preparing the TCRbeta library. TCRdb used MiXCR to reprocess the PCR reads, holding one entry per CDR3 protein. The sample contains 400,000 to 450,000 distinct CDR3 sequences, around 46% of which appear only once. The V gene is TRBV6-1, the J gene TRBJ2-2; 7 bases fit TRBD1. The clonotype was recovered from a girl aged 2 to 9 with aplastic anemia, due to receive a stem cell transplant. This specimen was PBMCs, taken before TCRalphabeta/CD19-depleted stem cell transplant. The CDR3 DNA follows: TGTGCCAGCGGTGACAGGGCGAACACCGGGGAGCTGTTTTTT. This gives the protein CASGDRANTGELFF.